This TCR beta chain was documented in a study of shared clonotypes between healthy human individuals. As for this clone: As yet, its antigen is unknown.

TCRdb keeps only in-frame clones here, not all; method: immunoSEQ multiplex PCR. The repertoire holds under 1,100,000 clones, with under 80% as singletons. From germline, CDR1 is SGHTA and CDR2 FQGNSA. V dropped 2 bases and J dropped 3 bases, with 8 bases sitting between them. This CDR3 contains 14 residues. Study-wide findings and caveats: It was only blood that was sampled, and tissue repertoires likely differ.

The clonotype comes from a man between 18 and 35 years old in good health. Sequencing was performed on memory CD4+ T cells sorted from blood. The subset: CD45RA-negative fraction. The V gene is TRBV7-2, the J gene TRBJ1-5; D uncertain. The CDR3 bases are TGTGCCAGCAGCTTAAGCTACCCCAATCAGCCCCAGCATTTT. Encoded protein: CASSLSYPNQPQHF.